The 29 T cell receptor beta chains reported below all come from one sample, sequenced in a study of regulatory T cells in long-lasting Graves disease. CDR3-region Arm-PCR and iRepertoire HTBI primers produced the TCR beta libraries. Via MiXCR, TCRdb re-called the multiplex PCR reads, giving one row per CDR3 protein. The data contain hundreds of thousands of distinct CDR3 sequences, about 16% of them singletons. The time point is: newly diagnosed GD, antithyroid drugs for less than 3 months. RNA from PBMCs was the source of the TCR library. The same specimen was also included in a second study, on T cells in Graves' hyperthyroidism and ophthalmopathy.

Sequenced material: peripheral blood mononuclear cells (PBMCs), taken at new diagnosis, from a patient treated with antithyroid drugs. The receptors derive from a woman between 25 and 40 years old with Graves disease.

This clonotype was detected only a few times. The chain uses TRBV7-9 and TRBJ1-2, with D perhaps TRBD1 (6 bases). The CDR3 sequence is 15 residues long. V lost 3 bases and J 3 bases, leaving 14 bases between the germline ends. CDR1 and CDR2 from the germline V gene are SEHNR and FQNEAQ (reference sequence). The CDR3 loop reads CASSFMAGADYGYTF. The CDR3 coding sequence is TGTGCCAGCAGCTTTATGGCAGGGGCAGACTATGGCTACACCTTC.

This clonotype was counted a few times. The V gene is TRBV7-2, the J gene TRBJ2-4; maybe TRBD1 (5 bases). Trimming cost V 3 bases and J 3 bases, with 9 bases left between them. The CDR3 extends over 14 amino acids. Germline CDR1 reads SGHTA; CDR2 reads FQGNSA. CDR3 protein: CASSFRVVKNIQYF. DNA for the CDR3: TGTGCCAGCAGCTTCAGGGTGGTCAAAAACATTCAGTACTTC.

This clonotype was seen repeatedly, ten times or more. The V and J genes are TRBV7-2 and TRBJ1-6; TRBD1 matches at 10 bases. V shed 5 bases, J shed 7 bases, and the junction held 5 bases outside the gene matches. The CDR3 extends over 15 amino acids. Germline loops: CDR1 SGHTA, CDR2 FQGNSA. The CDR3, as DNA: TGTGCCAGCAGCCGGAGACAGGGGGCGAATTCACCCCTCCACTTT. The encoded protein is CASSRRQGANSPLHF.

This clonotype was detected ten times or more. The chain links TRBV2 to TRBJ2-1, with 7 bases aligning to TRBD2. Germline CDR1 reads SNHLY; CDR2 reads FYNNEI. This CDR3 has 14 residues. After removal of 9 bases from V and 2 bases from J, the junction contained 7 bases not matched to a gene. CDR3: CASTRLATYNEQFF. CDR3 DNA: TGTGCCAGTACCCGACTAGCAACCTACAATGAGCAGTTCTTC.

The rearrangement links TRBV20-1 to TRBJ1-1, with D unclear. CDR1 is DFQATT, CDR2 SNEGSKA, per germline (reference sequence). Trimming took 2 bases from V and 5 from J, leaving 12 bases between them. The CDR3 contains 13 residues. DNA for the CDR3: TGCAGTGCTAGATCACCCGGTGGTACTGAAGCTTTCTTT. Translating it yields CSARSPGGTEAFF.

V and J are TRBV3-1 and TRBJ2-3; TRBD2 agrees at 7 bases. Germline V gene sequence: CDR1 LGHDT, CDR2 YNNKEL (reference sequence). V was clipped by 0 bases and J by 1 base; unmatched bases: 4. The length of the CDR3 is 16 residues. CDR3 sequence reads: CASSQEGGSGTDTQYF. The CDR3 DNA reads as TGTGCCAGCAGCCAAGAAGGCGGGAGCGGCACAGATACGCAGTATTTT.

This clonotype was seen ten or more times. The chain employs TRBV6-2 or TRBV6-3 and TRBJ1-4; D not resolved. The CDR3 is 12 amino acids. Trimming shortened V by 7 bases and J by 8 bases, and 11 bases separated the two germline ends. Germline V gene data show CDR1 as MNHEY and CDR2 as SVGEGT. The chain's CDR3 is CASTSLGEKLFF. The CDR3 nucleotides are TGTGCCAGCACTAGCTTGGGCGAAAAACTGTTTTTT.

This clonotype was recorded many times. The rearrangement joins TRBV20-1 to TRBJ1-1, with no clear D. In germline, CDR1 is DFQATT, CDR2 SNEGSKA (reference sequence). Trimming left V 8 bases short and J 1 base short, with 8 bases between. The CDR3 length is 11 residues. The CDR3 sequence: CSKPGNTEAFF. CDR3 nucleotides: TGCAGTAAGCCAGGGAACACTGAAGCTTTCTTT.

Only a few counts were recorded for this clonotype. The V and J genes are TRBV18 and TRBJ1-5; 8 positions agree with TRBD1. V was pared by 6 bases and J by 4 bases, with 5 bases of the junction left unmatched. CDR1 is KGHSH and CDR2 is LQKENI in the germline V gene. This CDR3 has 14 residues. The chain's CDR3 is CASSAQGENQPQHF. The CDR3 DNA reads as TGTGCCAGCTCGGCACAGGGGGAGAATCAGCCCCAGCATTTT. The full variable domain, in which reference TRBV18 and TRBJ1-5 provide the parts outside the CDR3, is NAGVMQNPRHLVRRRGQEARLRCSPMKGHSHVYWYRQLPEEGLKFMVYLQKENIIDESGMPKERFSAEFPKEGPSILRIQQVVRGDSAAYFCASSAQGENQPQHFGDGTRLSIL.

This clonotype was counted ten times or more. The DNA of the CDR3 is TGTGCCAGCAGTTTAGGCAGGGTCGGTGAGCAGTTCTTC. Its protein product is CASSLGRVGEQFF. V usage is TRBV12-3 or TRBV12-4 and J usage is TRBJ2-1; D may be TRBD1 (5 bases). The CDR3 sequence is 13 residues long. Trimming stripped 1 base from V and 9 bases from J, with 10 bases between.

This clonotype came up many times. The chain employs TRBV30 and TRBJ2-7; TRBD1 or TRBD2 may be the D gene (5 bases each). V was shortened by 5 bases and J by 3 bases, with 11 bases between the two germline ends. CDR3 length: 12 amino acids. Germline lookup yields CDR1 GTSNPN and CDR2 SVGIG (reference sequence). The CDR3, as DNA: TGTGCCTGGGGGGACCATAACTACGAGCAGTACTTC. It is translated as CAWGDHNYEQYF.

In the case of this clonotype: Mismatch with germline at one junction end may stem from a read error. The chain recombines TRBV5-1 with TRBJ1-3; D uncertain. The V gene's germline CDR1 is SGHRS and CDR2 YFSETQ. The CDR3 is 16 residues long. The CDR3 nucleotides are TGTGCCAGCAGCCCCGAGCCCGGGAGCTCTGGAAACACCATATATTTT. Protein: CASSPEPGSSGNTIYF.

The sample holds many counts of this clonotype. V is TRBV19 and J is TRBJ1-1, with 8 bases identical to TRBD1. Trimming removed 4 bases from V and 6 bases from J; junction bases left unmatched: 16. Per the germline V gene, CDR1 is LNHDA and CDR2 is SQIVND (reference sequence). The CDR3 is 17 amino acids. CDR3: CASSRRQGQYGGSEAFF. DNA of the CDR3: TGTGCCAGTAGTAGAAGACAGGGGCAATACGGAGGTTCTGAAGCTTTCTTT.

As to this clonotype: Germline is not matched at one junction end, which may reflect a read error. J is TRBJ1-6 and V is TRBV12-3 or TRBV12-4; the D gene is possibly TRBD1 (6 bases). The CDR3 has 19 residues. In DNA, the CDR3 is TGTGCCAGCAGTGATACCTCGGGGGGGGCGAGCTCCTATAATTCACCCCTCTACTTT. Residues: CASSDTSGGASSYNSPLYF.

This rearrangement joins TRBV27 to TRBJ2-1, with 10 bases lining up with TRBD2. The CDR3 sequence is 14 residues long. CDR1 is MNHEY, CDR2 SMNVEV, per germline (reference sequence). Losses at the gene ends were 7 bases for V and 6 bases for J; bases not matched to a gene: 6. For the CDR3, the DNA is TGTGCCAGCAAGCTAGCGGGAGATAGCAATGAGCAGTTCTTC. Translation gives CASKLAGDSNEQFF.

This clonotype was counted ten times or more. CDR3 protein: CASSLRMGGYPGANVLTF. The DNA of the CDR3 is TGTGCCAGCAGTTTGCGGATGGGGGGCTATCCTGGGGCCAACGTCCTGACTTTC. The gene calls are TRBV28 and TRBJ2-6; D tentatively fits TRBD1 or TRBD2 (6 bases each). CDR1 and CDR2 from the germline V gene are MDHEN and SYDVKM. Trimming took off 3 bases at V and 2 bases at J, with 17 bases between the two ends. This CDR3 spans 18 amino acids.

This clonotype was seen at least ten times. The chain combines TRBV7-9 with TRBJ1-6; D gene ambiguous. Germline V gives CDR1 SEHNR, CDR2 FQNEAQ (reference sequence). The V end lost 3 bases, the J end lost 8 bases, and 11 bases lay between the germline ends. This CDR3 comprises 14 residues. The CDR3 coding sequence is TGTGCCAGCAGCTTCGGGGTTTGGGATTCACCCCTCCACTTT. Translating it yields CASSFGVWDSPLHF.

In this sample, this clonotype turned up many times. The chain recombines TRBV7-3 with TRBJ1-1; D is ambiguous. V shed 0 bases and J shed 1 base, with 6 bases lying between them. The CDR3 is 14 residues long. Germline V gives CDR1 SGHTA, CDR2 FQGTGA. The CDR3 spells CASSLTTGNTEAFF. In DNA, the CDR3 is TGTGCCAGCAGCTTAACGACGGGGAACACTGAAGCTTTCTTT.

This clonotype was observed a few times. V and J are TRBV29-1 and TRBJ2-3; D gene unclear. Germline V gene lookup returns CDR1 SQVTM and CDR2 ANQGSEA. CDR3 size: 15 residues. V dropped 6 bases and J dropped 3 bases, with 19 bases sitting between them. The CDR3 DNA sequence: TGCAGCGTGGCCCTACAAGGTTCAAATACAGATACGCAGTATTTT. Its translation: CSVALQGSNTDTQYF.

This clonotype has a count of ten or more. The V gene is TRBV6-1, the J gene TRBJ1-4, with TRBD1 as a possible D gene (5 bases). V dropped 6 bases and J dropped 4 bases, with 15 bases sitting between them. Germline values: CDR1 MNHNS, CDR2 SASEGT. The CDR3 is 15 residues long. The CDR3 DNA is TGTGCCAGCAGCTCGGGGCGGGGAAGTAATGAAAAACTGTTTTTT. Residues: CASSSGRGSNEKLFF.

The CDR3 DNA sequence: TGCAGTGGTTTGACTCCTATCCCGCTAAATGAGCAGTTCTTC. Protein sequence: CSGLTPIPLNEQFF. The chain combines TRBV20-1 with TRBJ2-3; D is ambiguous. The assigned J gene may be wrong: the sequence end matches TRBJ2-1 better. From germline, CDR1 is DFQATT and CDR2 SNEGSKA (reference sequence). The CDR3 is made up of 14 amino acids.

This clonotype was seen only a few times. The V call is TRBV18, the J call TRBJ1-6, with D perhaps TRBD1 (5 bases). This CDR3 region has 18 residues. In germline, CDR1 is KGHSH, CDR2 LQKENI. Between the trimmed V and J ends, which lost 3 bases and 7 bases, there was a span of 22 bases. CDR3 protein: CASSPSTRGTLANSPLHF. The CDR3 DNA reads TGTGCCAGCTCACCGTCCACCCGGGGGACCTTGGCGAATTCACCCCTCCACTTT.

The chain uses TRBV20-1 and TRBJ2-1; TRBD2 matches 13 bases. The germline CDR1 and CDR2 sequences are DFQATT and SNEGSKA (reference sequence). The length of the CDR3 is 16 residues. V lost 2 bases to trimming and J lost 5 bases; unmatched junction nucleotides: 6. The CDR3 nucleotides are TGCAGTGCTAGACCCATACTAGCGGGAGGGCACAATGAGCAGTTCTTC. As protein: CSARPILAGGHNEQFF.

The rearrangement uses TRBV3-1 and TRBJ1-1, with TRBD1 as a possible D gene (5 bases). This CDR3 contains 13 residues. Trimming left V 7 bases short and J 5 bases short, with 14 bases between. Germline CDR1 LGHDT, CDR2 YNNKEL (reference sequence). The DNA of the CDR3 is TGTGCCAGCAACGGAATGGGGGGGACTGAAGCTTTCTTT. Residues: CASNGMGGTEAFF.

This rearrangement joins TRBV19 to TRBJ2-1; 9 bases map to TRBD2. Germline trimming cut 1 base from V and 10 bases from J; bases unmatched to any gene: 11. CDR1 LNHDA and CDR2 SQIVND come from the germline V gene (reference sequence). The CDR3 covers 16 residues. The CDR3, as DNA: TGTGCCAGTAGTATAGCTCCTAGCGGGACCCGCCAAGAGCAGTTCTTC. It specifies CASSIAPSGTRQEQFF.

This clonotype was seen a handful of times. This chain uses TRBV14 with TRBJ2-3; D is ambiguous. This CDR3 spans 15 amino acids. V lost 4 bases to trimming and J lost 7 bases, with 18 bases between them. Per germline, CDR1 SGHDN and CDR2 FVKESK. The CDR3 region has the DNA TGTGCCAGCAGCCCTCCGACCCCCGGGCCGTATACGCAGTATTTT. Translated: CASSPPTPGPYTQYF.

This clonotype was found a few times. The rearrangement links TRBV30 to TRBJ2-3, with D possibly matching TRBD2 (6 bases). V was pared by 4 bases and J by 4 bases, with 15 bases between. CDR1 and CDR2 from the germline V gene are GTSNPN and SVGIG (reference sequence). The length of the CDR3 is 14 residues. CDR3 amino acids: CAWTAGGVADTQYF. Here the CDR3 DNA reads TGTGCCTGGACGGCTGGCGGGGTCGCAGATACGCAGTATTTT.

The sample holds many counts of this clonotype. V is TRBV7-9 and J is TRBJ2-1, with D possibly TRBD2 on 5 matching bases. Germline lookup yields CDR1 SEHNR and CDR2 FQNEAQ (reference sequence). V gave up 5 bases and J gave up 9 bases, with 14 bases separating them. The CDR3 spans 13 residues. CDR3 sequence reads: CASSPPSGVEQFF. The DNA for the CDR3 is TGTGCCAGCAGCCCGCCGAGCGGCGTTGAGCAGTTCTTC.

This clonotype was observed many times. The rearrangement joins TRBV6-5 to TRBJ1-5; 7 nucleotides align to TRBD1. Germline CDR1 and CDR2: MNHEY and SVGAGI. CDR3 length: 14 amino acids. V shed 2 bases and J 4 bases; nucleotides not matched to a gene: 2. In DNA, the CDR3 is TGTGCCAGCAGTTACGGCAGGGGGAATCAGCCCCAGCATTTT. Translation gives CASSYGRGNQPQHF.